Shown below are 32 T cell receptor beta chains from a single sample sequenced in a study of blood T cell repertoires in COVID-19. Libraries were prepared by immunoSEQ multiplex PCR; TCRdb keeps only in-frame clonotypes and omits some of them. This table has 200,000 to 250,000 clones, approximately 80% appearing once. Sequenced material: PBMCs or T cells enriched from blood (not recorded which). The receptors shown here come from a man between 40 and 49 years old who had recovered from COVID-19.

The V gene is TRBV6-5, the J gene TRBJ2-1; TRBD1 matches 9 bases. The germline V gene encodes CDR1 MNHEY and CDR2 SVGAGI. The trim removed 7 bases at V and 8 bases at J, leaving 12 bases unmatched. CDR3 length equals 15 residues. In DNA form, the CDR3 reads TGTGCCAGCACTTTACAGGGGGCGACGAAACATGAGCAGTTCTTC. Amino acid sequence: CASTLQGATKHEQFF.

This clone was recorded only once. V is TRBV4-2 and J is TRBJ2-1; D might be TRBD1 (7 bases). The CDR3 is 13 amino acids. CDR1 LGHNA and CDR2 YNFKEQ come from the germline V gene. With 4 bases removed from V and 7 bases from J, the gap between germline ends came to 11 bases. As DNA, the CDR3 is TGTGCCAGCAGCCTCAGGGGGGCAAATGAGCAGTTCTTC. Protein sequence: CASSLRGANEQFF.

This clone was recorded once. The chain uses TRBV28 and TRBJ2-1; D possibly corresponds to TRBD2 (6 bases). V was cut by 6 bases and J by 2 bases, with 14 bases left in between. Per the germline V gene, CDR1 is MDHEN and CDR2 is SYDVKM. This CDR3 is built from 15 residues. CDR3 protein: CASRLLARPYNEQFF. For the CDR3, the DNA is TGTGCCAGCAGGCTGCTAGCGCGTCCCTACAATGAGCAGTTCTTC.

A single count supports this clone. The chain links TRBV6-5 to TRBJ1-1; unclear D gene. The V and J ends lost 4 bases and 3 bases respectively, with 15 bases between them. Germline lookup yields CDR1 MNHEY and CDR2 SVGAGI. CDR3 length equals 15 residues. The CDR3 is CASSLLGVGHTEAFF. The CDR3 coding sequence is TGTGCCAGCAGTTTACTCGGGGTCGGGCACACTGAAGCTTTCTTT.

The rearrangement uses TRBV6-5 and TRBJ2-1; TRBD2 is a possible D gene (6 bases). CDR3 length: 15 residues. The V end lost 2 bases, the J end lost 7 bases, and 15 bases lay between the germline ends. Germline-derived CDR1 and CDR2 are MNHEY and SVGAGI. Here the CDR3 reads CASSYGSGDWNEQFF. The CDR3 region has the DNA TGTGCCAGCAGTTACGGTTCGGGAGATTGGAATGAGCAGTTCTTC.

The chain employs TRBV7-9 and TRBJ1-1; TRBD1 matches 11 bases. Germline V lookup: CDR1 SEHNR, CDR2 FQNEAQ (reference sequence). Trimming took 1 base from V and 11 from J; bases not matched to a gene: 3. The CDR3 is 13 amino acids. The CDR3 is CASSLGDRGLAFF. CDR3 in DNA: TGTGCCAGCAGCTTAGGGGACAGGGGGTTGGCTTTCTTT.

The chain joins TRBV18 to TRBJ2-1, with D unresolved. V lost 3 bases to trimming and J lost 5 bases, with 11 bases between them. The germline CDR1 and CDR2 sequences are KGHSH and LQKENI. This CDR3 has 14 residues. DNA of the CDR3: TGTGCCAGCTCACCGTTTACTAAGGACAATGAGCAGTTCTTC. Translating gives CASSPFTKDNEQFF. Supplemented by reference TRBV18 and TRBJ2-1, the full variable domain reads NAGVMQNPRHLVRRRGQEARLRCSPMKGHSHVYWYRQLPEEGLKFMVYLQKENIIDESGMPKERFSAEFPKEGPSILRIQQVVRGDSAAYFCASSPFTKDNEQFFGPGTRLTVL.

The J gene is TRBJ2-5, the V gene TRBV5-6, with D perhaps TRBD1 (6 bases). Trimming pared 4 bases from V and 5 bases from J, leaving 12 bases between. CDR1 is SGHDT, CDR2 YYEEEE, per germline. The CDR3 consists of 13 residues. As DNA, the CDR3 is TGTGCCAGCAGCGGAACAGGGCAGGAGACCCAGTACTTC. Translating gives CASSGTGQETQYF.

CDR3 amino acids: CASSQRTVQGPTEAFF. DNA for the CDR3: TGTGCCAGCAGCCAACGGACGGTGCAGGGTCCCACTGAAGCTTTCTTT. The chain joins TRBV3-1 (or the pseudogene TRBV3-2) to TRBJ1-1; D may be TRBD1 (5 bases). Trimming stripped 2 bases from V and 4 bases from J, with 17 bases between. The CDR3 has 16 residues. Germline assignment: CDR1 LGHDT and CDR2 YNNKEL (reference sequence).

This chain joins TRBV9 and TRBJ2-1; TRBD2 agrees at 8 bases. Trimming took 0 bases from V and 2 from J; bases not matched to a gene: 1. Germline V gene sequence: CDR1 SGDLS, CDR2 YYNGEE. This CDR3 contains 15 residues. The CDR3, as DNA: TGTGCCAGCAGCGTAGGGGGACTAGCCTACAATGAGCAGTTCTTC. Its protein is CASSVGGLAYNEQFF.

The J gene is TRBJ1-5, the V gene TRBV7-9; no firm D call. The CDR3 sequence is 16 residues long. Germline V gene lookup returns CDR1 SEHNR and CDR2 FQNEAQ (reference sequence). V shed 1 base and J shed 3 bases, with 13 bases lying between them. This CDR3 is CASSLGHSTDNQPQHF. CDR3 nucleotide sequence: TGTGCCAGCAGCTTAGGTCATTCTACAGACAATCAGCCCCAGCATTTT.

The rearrangement joins TRBV6-6 to TRBJ1-1, with D maybe TRBD1 (5 bases). In germline, CDR1 is MNHNY, CDR2 SVGAGI (reference sequence). The CDR3 runs 17 residues. V dropped 5 bases and J dropped 3 bases, with 22 bases sitting between them. In nucleotides, the CDR3 is TGTGCCAGCAGTCCCCCCCTCGCAGGGCAATCAGACACTGAAGCTTTCTTT. It yields the protein CASSPPLAGQSDTEAFF.

This chain connects TRBV7-9 to TRBJ2-2, with 11 bases aligning to TRBD1. The germline CDR1 and CDR2 sequences are SEHNR and FQNEAQ (reference sequence). V trimming: 10 bases; J trimming: 5 bases; junction bases outside the gene matches: 3. There are 13 residues in the CDR3. The CDR3 nucleotides read TGTGCCACCGGACAGGGGGCTACCGGGGAGCTGTTTTTT. Its protein is CATGQGATGELFF. The variable domain in full, completed from reference TRBV7-9 and TRBJ2-2, reads DTGVSQNPRHKITKRGQNVTFRCDPISEHNRLYWYRQTLGQGPEFLTYFQNEAQLEKSRLLSDRFSAERPKGSFSTLEIQRTEQGDSAMYLCATGQGATGELFFGEGSRLTVL.

The rearrangement uses TRBV12-3 or TRBV12-4 and TRBJ1-2; D is perhaps TRBD1 (5 bases). Trimming took 5 bases from V and 2 from J, leaving 6 bases between them. The CDR3 contains 12 residues. Here the CDR3 reads CASSGGNYGYTF. In nucleotides, the CDR3 is TGTGCCAGCAGTGGGGGGAACTATGGCTACACCTTC.

The chain couples TRBV20-1 to TRBJ1-4; D uncertain. Germline CDR1 and CDR2: DFQATT and SNEGSKA (reference sequence). Trimming pared 1 base from V and 11 bases from J, leaving 8 bases between. The CDR3 is made up of 11 amino acids. CDR3 sequence: CSARAEWKLFF. For the CDR3, the DNA is TGCAGTGCTAGAGCGGAGTGGAAACTGTTTTTT.

This sequence joins TRBV5-4 and TRBJ1-6; TRBD1 matches at 9 bases. From germline, CDR1 is SGHNT and CDR2 YYREEE (reference sequence). The CDR3 spans 17 residues. V dropped 4 bases and J dropped 7; count of bases not matched to a gene: 12. The CDR3 DNA reads as TGTGCCAGCAGCCGAAGTATAACAGGGGGCAGCAATTCACCCCTCCACTTT. This encodes CASSRSITGGSNSPLHF.

The chain links TRBV10-2 to TRBJ2-1, with 16 bases fitting TRBD2. The CDR3 spans 18 residues. Germline values: CDR1 WSHSY, CDR2 SAAADI. V shed 10 bases, J shed 5 bases, and the junction held 14 bases outside the gene matches. CDR3 nucleotide sequence: TGCGCCACCGACGGGACTAGCGGGAGGGCCGGTTTGGACAATGAGCAGTTCTTC. It specifies CATDGTSGRAGLDNEQFF.

The gene calls are TRBV5-1 and TRBJ2-7; 10 bases map to TRBD2. J was trimmed by 2 bases and V by 4 bases; bases with no gene match: 6. This CDR3 contains 15 residues. CDR1 and CDR2 (germline): SGHRS, YFSETQ. CDR3 DNA: TGCGCCAGCAGCCCCGGGACTAGCGACACCTACGAGCAGTACTTC. Amino acids: CASSPGTSDTYEQYF.

This clone was counted between two and nine times. The chain has TRBV6-2 or TRBV6-3 and TRBJ1-2, with 10 bases lining up with TRBD1. This CDR3 is 17 amino acids long. J was trimmed by 4 bases and V by 2 bases; bases with no gene match: 10. Germline V gene data show CDR1 as MNHEY and CDR2 as SVGEGT. CDR3 coding DNA: TGTGCCAGCAGTTACACCAAAGACAGGGGGCTTCTCTATGGCTACACCTTC. It is translated as CASSYTKDRGLLYGYTF.

The V call is TRBV9, the J call TRBJ1-6, with D maybe TRBD1 (6 bases). This CDR3 region has 14 residues. V dropped 4 bases and J dropped 10 bases, with 15 bases sitting between them. Germline CDR1 and CDR2: SGDLS and YYNGEE. The CDR3 protein is CASSSGGLGSPLHF. For the CDR3, the DNA is TGTGCCAGCAGCTCGGGGGGGCTGGGGTCACCCCTCCACTTT.

Concerning this clone: This CDR3 is also generated by other DNA sequences in the sample. This sequence joins TRBV18 and TRBJ2-2, with D perhaps TRBD2 (6 bases). The CDR3 has 15 residues. Trimming left V 3 bases short and J 2 bases short, with 10 bases between. Germline V gene data show CDR1 as KGHSH and CDR2 as LQKENI. As DNA, the CDR3 is TGTGCCAGCTCACCGCCGGGAGATAACACCGGGGAGCTGTTTTTT. Residues: CASSPPGDNTGELFF.

The chain uses TRBV7-9 and TRBJ2-5; tentatively, D is TRBD1 (6 bases). Germline CDR1 reads SEHNR; CDR2 reads FQNEAQ (reference sequence). V was clipped by 1 base and J by 4 bases, with 10 bases between them. The CDR3 loop spans 14 amino acids. In DNA, the CDR3 is TGTGCCAGCAGCTTAGTATTAGGGGGAGAGACCCAGTACTTC. The encoded protein is CASSLVLGGETQYF.

J is TRBJ1-5 and V is TRBV30; 9 nucleotides agree with TRBD1. The germline V gene has CDR1 GTSNPN and CDR2 SVGIG (reference sequence). V lost 0 bases to trimming and J lost 4 bases; unmatched junction nucleotides: 1. The CDR3 sequence is 14 residues long. CDR3 bases: TGTGCCTGGAGTGTGGGGACAGGGAATCAGCCCCAGCATTTT. Translated: CAWSVGTGNQPQHF.

A remark on this clone: One end of the junction varies from germline; a read error may be responsible. The rearrangement uses TRBV5-4 and TRBJ1-2, with TRBD1 matching 10 bases. This CDR3 region has 13 residues. Germline V gene sequence: CDR1 SGHNT, CDR2 YYREEE (reference sequence). CDR3 in DNA: TGTGCCAGCACCTTGGACAGGGGGGGCGGCTACACCTTC. Encoded protein: CASTLDRGGGYTF.

V is TRBV30 and J is TRBJ2-2, with D perhaps TRBD1 (5 bases). Trimming pared 0 bases from V and 5 bases from J, leaving 10 bases between. Germline assignment: CDR1 GTSNPN and CDR2 SVGIG (reference sequence). The CDR3 runs to 14 residues. CDR3 DNA sequence: TGTGCCTGGAGTGTGGGGCTTAGAACCGGGGAGCTGTTTTTT. It is translated as CAWSVGLRTGELFF. The full variable domain, completed using reference TRBV30 and TRBJ2-2, is SQTIHQWPATLVQPVGSPLSLECTVEGTSNPNLYWYRQAAGRGLQLLFYSVGIGQISSEVPQNLSASRPQDRQFILSSKKLLLSDSGFYLCAWSVGLRTGELFFGEGSRLTVL.

The chain carries TRBV19 and TRBJ1-2; perhaps TRBD1 as D (5 bases). CDR1 is LNHDA and CDR2 is SQIVND in the germline V gene (reference sequence). V was cut by 6 bases and J by 3 bases, with 11 bases left in between. The CDR3 runs to 13 residues. The DNA for the CDR3 is TGTGCCAGTAGCATATGGGGGGACTATGGCTACACCTTC. Amino acids: CASSIWGDYGYTF. The full variable domain, with the rest looked up from reference TRBV19 and TRBJ1-2, is DGGITQSPKYLFRKEGQNVTLSCEQNLNHDAMYWYRQDPGQGLRLIYYSQIVNDFQKGDIAEGYSVSREKKESFPLTVTSAQKNPTAFYLCASSIWGDYGYTFGSGTRLTVV.

This chain links TRBV11-2 with TRBJ2-3; 7 positions match TRBD2. V shed 3 bases and J 6 bases; nucleotides not matched to a gene: 6. The CDR3 covers 14 residues. CDR1 and CDR2 (germline): SGHAT, FQNNGV. The CDR3 loop is CASSFLRGVDTQYF. The CDR3 DNA is TGTGCCAGCAGCTTCCTCCGGGGGGTGGATACGCAGTATTTT.

For the CDR3, the DNA is TGTGCCACCACATTCCGGGCCGATGGAGGTTCACCCCTCCACTTT. It translates to CATTFRADGGSPLHF. The rearrangement uses TRBV6-1 and TRBJ1-6; D not resolved. The CDR3 spans 15 residues. With 10 bases removed from V and 9 bases from J, the gap between germline ends came to 22 bases. Germline CDR1 is MNHNS and CDR2 is SASEGT.

The chain combines TRBV5-1 with TRBJ2-1; the match to TRBD1 covers 8 bases. V was clipped by 1 base and J by 10 bases; unmatched bases: 13. Germline assignment: CDR1 SGHRS and CDR2 YFSETQ. The CDR3 is 16 residues long. In nucleotides, the CDR3 is TGCGCCAGCAGCTTGCCCCGGGACAGGCTTTCATTCGAGCAGTTCTTC. Residues: CASSLPRDRLSFEQFF.

This clone was picked up a small number of times. The chain is built from TRBV21-1 and TRBJ1-1. TRBV21-1 is given as a pseudogene. The length of the CDR3 is 15 residues. The CDR3 DNA is TGTGCCAGCAGCAGAGGATCAGAGATGAACACTGAAGCTTTCTTT. This translates into CASSRGSEMNTEAFF.

The chain recombines TRBV9 with TRBJ2-7, with TRBD2 matching 7 bases. The V and J ends lost 4 bases and 6 bases, in that order; junction bases with no gene match: 13. Germline lookup yields CDR1 SGDLS and CDR2 YYNGEE. The CDR3 is 15 amino acids. The CDR3 loop reads CASSFGTTPSREQYF. The DNA for the CDR3 is TGTGCCAGCAGCTTTGGGACTACTCCGTCTCGCGAGCAGTACTTC.

The chain carries TRBV6-5 and TRBJ2-7, with 8 positions matching TRBD2. The V gene's germline CDR1 is MNHEY and CDR2 SVGAGI. V gave up 7 bases and J gave up 2 bases; unmatched junction bases: 10. The CDR3 is 15 residues long. The DNA of the CDR3 is TGTGCCAGCACCGCTCGGGGGGGGGTGCCCTACGAGCAGTACTTC. Translating it yields CASTARGGVPYEQYF.